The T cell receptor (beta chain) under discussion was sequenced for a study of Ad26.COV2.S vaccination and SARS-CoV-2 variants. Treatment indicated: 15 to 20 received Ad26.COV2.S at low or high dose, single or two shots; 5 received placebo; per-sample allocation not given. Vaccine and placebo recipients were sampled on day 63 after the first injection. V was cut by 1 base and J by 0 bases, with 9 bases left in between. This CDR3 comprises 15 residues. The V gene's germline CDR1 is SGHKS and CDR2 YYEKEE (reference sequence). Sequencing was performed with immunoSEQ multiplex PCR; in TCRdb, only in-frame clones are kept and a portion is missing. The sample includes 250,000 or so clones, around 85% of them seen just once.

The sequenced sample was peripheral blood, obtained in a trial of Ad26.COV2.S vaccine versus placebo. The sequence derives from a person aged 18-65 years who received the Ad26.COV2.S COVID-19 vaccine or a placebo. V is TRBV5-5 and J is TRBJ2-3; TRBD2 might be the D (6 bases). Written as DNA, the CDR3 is TGTGCCAGCAGCTTGCTAGGGACTAGCACAGATACGCAGTATTTT. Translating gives CASSLLGTSTDTQYF. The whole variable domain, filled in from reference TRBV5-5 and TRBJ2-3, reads DAGVTQSPTHLIKTRGQQVTLRCSPISGHKSVSWYQQVLGQGPQFIFQYYEKEERGRGNFPDRFSARQFPNYSSELNVNALLLGDSALYLCASSLLGTSTDTQYFGPGTRLTVL.